A single sample gave rise to the 10 T cell receptor beta chains below, sequenced in a study of T cells in Graves' hyperthyroidism and ophthalmopathy. Amplified regions were TCR beta CDR3 sequences from RNA transcripts. HTBI primers were used for first-round RT-PCR of the TCR CDR3. TCRdb re-analysed the multiplex PCR reads in MiXCR, keeping a single row per CDR3 protein. The sample shows around 400,000 distinct CDR3 sequences, approximately 15% of them seen only once. Sequencing was performed on blood. The receptor source for this set is a woman aged 18-35 years with Graves' hyperthyroidism that later progressed to Graves' ophthalmopathy.

The chain joins TRBV7-6 to TRBJ2-4; tentatively, D is TRBD2 (5 bases). With 5 bases removed from V and 3 bases from J, the gap between germline ends came to 8 bases. CDR1 SGHVS and CDR2 FNYEAQ come from the germline V gene. The length of the CDR3 is 13 residues. In DNA, the CDR3 is TGTGCCAGCAGCGCCCGGGACAAAAACATTCAGTACTTC. Protein sequence: CASSARDKNIQYF.

This clonotype was recorded at least ten times. The rearrangement uses TRBV4-1 and TRBJ2-2; D not certain. CDR3 size: 14 residues. Germline CDR1 reads MGHRA; CDR2 reads YSYEKL. The V and J ends lost 2 bases and 3 bases respectively, with 7 bases between them. The CDR3 here is CASSQRWDTGELFF. The CDR3 bases are TGCGCCAGCAGCCAAAGATGGGACACCGGGGAGCTGTTTTTT.

This clonotype was recorded at least ten times. The chain joins TRBV5-1 to TRBJ2-1, with D possibly matching TRBD2 (6 bases). The CDR3 is 15 amino acids. The V gene lost 0 bases and the J gene lost 2 bases, with 9 bases spanning the gap. The germline CDR1 and CDR2 sequences are SGHRS and YFSETQ. The CDR3 DNA reads as TGCGCCAGCAGCTTGGCGGCGGGGCCCTACAATGAGCAGTTCTTC. Translating it yields CASSLAAGPYNEQFF.

The CDR3 protein is CASSNPGTPWVDEQFF. CDR3 coding DNA: TGTGCCAGCAGCAACCCCGGGACCCCCTGGGTCGATGAGCAGTTCTTC. The genes are TRBV6-2 or TRBV6-3 and TRBJ2-1; tentatively, D is TRBD1 or TRBD2 (5 bases each). Germline V gives CDR1 MNHEY, CDR2 SVGEGT. Trimming took 6 bases from V and 8 from J, leaving 23 bases between them. The length of the CDR3 is 16 residues.

This clonotype was detected many times. The chain carries TRBV28 and TRBJ2-7; 8 bases are shared with TRBD2. Germline trimming cut 4 bases from V and 8 bases from J; bases unmatched to any gene: 16. The CDR3 loop spans 16 amino acids. Germline V gene lookup returns CDR1 MDHEN and CDR2 SYDVKM. This chain's CDR3 is CASSSSPGEREMKQYF. As DNA, the CDR3 is TGTGCCAGCAGTTCCTCCCCAGGAGAGCGGGAGATGAAGCAGTACTTC.

The table lists this clonotype with a few counts. The chain employs TRBV10-3 and TRBJ2-1; 8 bases fit TRBD2. The J segment lost 8 bases and the V segment lost 4 bases, leaving 16 bases of the junction unmatched. The CDR3 totals 17 residues. Germline values: CDR1 ENHRY, CDR2 SYGVKD. For the CDR3, the DNA is TGTGCCATCAGTGCCGTCGGGGAGCGGGAGCTCTCCCATGAGCAGTTCTTC. It encodes CAISAVGERELSHEQFF.

This clonotype was seen ten or more times. This chain connects TRBV11-2 to TRBJ2-1; 13 bases align to TRBD2. The V and J ends lost 2 bases and 9 bases, in that order; junction bases with no gene match: 7. The CDR3 runs to 16 residues. CDR1 and CDR2 from the germline V gene are SGHAT and FQNNGV. CDR3 coding DNA: TGTGCCAGCAGCTTATTAACTAGCGGGAGGGCGTTTGAGCAGTTCTTC. It encodes CASSLLTSGRAFEQFF. The whole variable domain, filled in from reference TRBV11-2 and TRBJ2-1, reads EAGVAQSPRYKIIEKRQSVAFWCNPISGHATLYWYQQILGQGPKLLIQFQNNGVVDDSQLPKDRFSAERLKGVDSTLKIQPAKLEDSAVYLCASSLLTSGRAFEQFFGPGTRLTVL.

This clonotype was detected only a few times. The chain couples TRBV6-1 to TRBJ2-3; tentative D call: TRBD2 (5 bases). This CDR3 spans 14 amino acids. CDR1 and CDR2 (germline): MNHNS, SASEGT. V was pared by 7 bases and J by 1 base, with 12 bases between. The CDR3 nucleotides are TGTGCCAGCATCGAGTTTAGCGGCACAGATACGCAGTATTTT. Translated, it gives CASIEFSGTDTQYF.

J is TRBJ2-3 and V is TRBV5-1, with no clear D. The CDR3 consists of 16 residues. V shed 0 bases and J shed 5 bases, with 16 bases lying between them. Per germline, CDR1 SGHRS and CDR2 YFSETQ. CDR3 DNA: TGCGCCAGCAGCTTGGAGGTTTCGGGTTCGGGAGATACGCAGTATTTT. This gives the protein CASSLEVSGSGDTQYF.

This clonotype was counted many times. The chain carries TRBV4-3 and TRBJ2-1; 9 bases agree with TRBD1. The V and J ends lost 0 bases and 2 bases, in that order; junction bases with no gene match: 2. This CDR3 contains 16 residues. Germline loops: CDR1 LGHNA, CDR2 YSLEER. Here the CDR3 DNA reads TGCGCCAGCAGCCAAGACGGACAGGGGCCCTACAATGAGCAGTTCTTC. This codes for CASSQDGQGPYNEQFF.